This is a list of T cell receptor beta chains from one sample in a study of blood T cell repertoires in COVID-19. Profiled with immunoSEQ multiplex PCR; TCRdb holds only in-frame clones, not every one. The sample lists a few hundred thousand clones; about 87% were seen once. The sequencing input was peripheral blood. Receptors originate from a woman aged 45-60 years with COVID-19, enrolled during active disease. Both conserved end residues are part of each CDR3. Fields, in order: V gene, D gene, J gene, clone size, CDR3 DNA, CDR3 protein. The D gene is left open where the match is weak. Clone size is stated in some rows and not others, as once, few, many or a class when expanded.

>TRBV5-1|-|TRBJ2-3|-
TGCGCCAGCAGCTCTGTCCGACTCGCTAGTGGGGATACGCAGTATTTT
CASSSVRLASGDTQYF
>TRBV10-2|TRBD2|TRBJ2-1|-
TGCGCCAGCAGTGAAGGGGGTAGCGGGGGGTCTTACAATGAGCAGTTCTTC
CASSEGGSGGSYNEQFF
>TRBV5-1|-|TRBJ1-2|-
TGCGCCAGCAGCTTGGTACCTACCAGCGACTATGGCTACACCTTC
CASSLVPTSDYGYTF
>TRBV7-9|TRBD1|TRBJ2-5|-
TGTGCCAGCAGCTTCTCCCGGGACAGGCAACAAGAGACCCAGTACTTC
CASSFSRDRQQETQYF
>TRBV9|TRBD1|TRBJ1-4|-
TGTGCCAGCAGCGCGCGCGTCCAAACCGGGACAGGGAGGGAAAAACTGTTTTTT
CASSARVQTGTGREKLFF
>TRBV5-4|-|TRBJ2-1|-
TGTGCCAGCAGCTTCAGTTCGTGGGGGCAAAATGAGCAGTTCTTC
CASSFSSWGQNEQFF
>TRBV9|-|TRBJ2-1|-
TGTGCCAGCAGCGCGGGCGGGAAGGAGCAGTTCTTC
CASSAGGKEQFF
>TRBV29-1|-|TRBJ1-3|-
TGCAGCGCGGTCGGGCGCCGGGAGAGCTCTGGAAACACCATATATTTT
CSAVGRRESSGNTIYF
>TRBV4-1|TRBD2|TRBJ2-7|few
TGCGCCAGCAGCCCCCCAGGGCTAGCGGCCTACGAGCAGTACTTC
CASSPPGLAAYEQYF
>TRBV3-1/TRBV3-2|-|TRBJ1-2|-
TGTGCCAGCAGCCCGATGAGGGACTATGGCTACACCTTC
CASSPMRDYGYTF
>TRBV10-3|TRBD1|TRBJ1-6|-
TGTGCCATCACCCCGGGACAGGGGGATTCACCCCTCCACTTT
CAITPGQGDSPLHF
>TRBV19|-|TRBJ1-2|-
TGTGCCAGCGGGACTCAACCTGGGGACTATGGCTACACCTTC
CASGTQPGDYGYTF
>TRBV6-6|TRBD2|TRBJ2-2|-
TGTGCCAGCAGCCTCACTAGCGGGGGGAGCGGCGGGGAGCTGTTTTTT
CASSLTSGGSGGELFF
>TRBV6-5|-|TRBJ2-4|-
TGTGCCAGCACCCGGGACACTAAAAACATTCAGTACTTC
CASTRDTKNIQYF
>TRBV18|-|TRBJ1-4|-
TGTGCCAGCTCACCAAAGGCGGAAGAAAAACTGTTTTTT
CASSPKAEEKLFF
>TRBV7-2|-|TRBJ1-2|-
TGTGCCAGCAGCCCCCGGGGGGGGTCTCCAACCTATGGCTACACCTTC
CASSPRGGSPTYGYTF
>TRBV7-4|-|TRBJ2-7|-
TGTGCCAGCAGCTTTAGCCCCTCACACAGGGCCCCCCTCTACGAGCAGTACTTC
CASSFSPSHRAPLYEQYF
>TRBV29-1|-|TRBJ2-1|-
TGCAGCGTTGTGTTGCAGATCAATGAGCAGTTCTTC
CSVVLQINEQFF
>TRBV30|-|TRBJ2-3|-
TGTGCCTGGAGCGGAATGGGTGGAGGAAAAGATACGCAGTATTTT
CAWSGMGGGKDTQYF
>TRBV28|TRBD1|TRBJ1-6|-
TGTGCCAGCAGTCCCCGGACAGGGAATGATTCACCCCTCCACTTT
CASSPRTGNDSPLHF
>TRBV6-1|TRBD2|TRBJ2-1|-
TGTGCCAGCAGTGATTTGAGACTAGCGGGGGGGTTGAGCAATGAGCAGTTCTTC
CASSDLRLAGGLSNEQFF
>TRBV7-8|TRBD1|TRBJ2-7|-
TGTGCCAGCAGCTTAGAGGGACAGGGAATTTTCGAGCAGTACTTC
CASSLEGQGIFEQYF
>TRBV7-7|TRBD2|TRBJ2-3|few
TGTGCCAGCAGCTTAGCGACGGGGGGGTCTGATACGCAGTATTTT
CASSLATGGSDTQYF
>TRBV10-3|TRBD1|TRBJ2-7|-
TGTGCCACCAGGACAGGACGCGAGCAGTACTTC
CATRTGREQYF
>TRBV2|TRBD1|TRBJ1-5|few
TGTGCCAGCAGTTACCGGGACAGGGGGCGGCCCCAGCATTTT
CASSYRDRGRPQHF
>TRBV6-5|-|TRBJ1-1|-
TGTGCCAGCACACAGGAGCTCACTGAAGCTTTCTTT
CASTQELTEAFF
>TRBV4-2|-|TRBJ1-1|-
TGTGCCAGCAGCCAAGACTTCCGGGGAGAAGCTTTCTTT
CASSQDFRGEAFF
>TRBV4-2|-|TRBJ2-1|-
TGTGCCAGCAGCCAAGTGGGTGGGGGGGCCGTAAATGAGCAGTTCTTC
CASSQVGGGAVNEQFF
>TRBV28|-|TRBJ1-2|once
TGTGCCAGCAGTTTGGGGCAGGCCCCCGTCTATGGCTACACCTTC
CASSLGQAPVYGYTF
>TRBV4-1|-|TRBJ1-2|-
TGCGCCAGCAGCCAAGCGGAGTTCAAAGCTAACTATGGCTACACCTTC
CASSQAEFKANYGYTF
>TRBV20-1|-|TRBJ1-5|few
TGCAGTGCTAGTAGTCGGGGAGTCAATCAGCCCCAGCATTTT
CSASSRGVNQPQHF
>TRBV6-5|TRBD1|TRBJ1-4|-
TGTGCCAGCAGGGACAGGGGGCAGGAAAAACTGTTTTTT
CASRDRGQEKLFF
>TRBV21-1|-|TRBJ2-1|-
TGTGCCAGCAGCAAAGCGCTTTTACGGAATGAGCAGTTCTTC
CASSKALLRNEQFF
>TRBV30|-|TRBJ1-6|-
TGTGCCTGGAGCCCGCCGCGGGGCGTAGAAGATTCACCCCTCCACTTT
CAWSPPRGVEDSPLHF
>TRBV7-3|TRBD1|TRBJ1-1|-
TGTGCCAGCAGCCCCGGGACAGGTTTGTGTTGGTCTGAAGCTTTCTTT
CASSPGTGLCWSEAFF
>TRBV30|-|TRBJ1-5|-
TGTGCCTGGAGTATGGGAGGCAATCAGCCCCAGCATTTT
CAWSMGGNQPQHF
>TRBV7-9|TRBD1|TRBJ1-1|-
TGTGCCAGCAGCGGACCGGGACAGGGGCTGACTGAAGCTTTCTTT
CASSGPGQGLTEAFF
>TRBV18|-|TRBJ2-3|-
TGTGCCAGCTCACTCGGGGACAAGGTGAGGACGCAGTATTTT
CASSLGDKVRTQYF
>TRBV6-6|-|TRBJ1-3|-
TGTGCCAGCAGTTCAATGACAGGCTCTGGAAACACCATATATTTT
CASSSMTGSGNTIYF
>TRBV28|-|TRBJ2-2|-
TGTGCCAGCAGGGGCAGGACCGGGGAGCTGTTTTTT
CASRGRTGELFF
>TRBV19|TRBD1|TRBJ2-6|once
TGTGCCAGTACCCACGACAGGGGGATATCTGGGGCCAACGTCCTGACTTTC
CASTHDRGISGANVLTF